This is a list of T cell receptor beta chains from one sample in a study of blood T cell repertoires in COVID-19. Profiling relied on immunoSEQ multiplex PCR, and the TCRdb table lists in-frame clones only, not all of them. The sample lists fewer than 20,000 clones, 80% to 90% seen once, with around 10% in the top ten. Sequenced material: peripheral blood. The receptors were sampled from an older man with acute or convalescent COVID-19. Each CDR3 is given with its conserved first and last residue. D genes are given only for firm matches. Size values are once, few and many counts, or a class for expanded clones, and some rows have none.

v_call	clone_size	j_call	d_call	cdr3_nt	cdr3_aa
TRBV27	NA	TRBJ2-5	NA	TGTGCCAGCAGATCCATGACAGTAATGAAAGAGACCCAGTACTTC	CASRSMTVMKETQYF
TRBV7-8	NA	TRBJ1-1	NA	TGTGCCAGCAGCCTAAACCGCCTACACACTGAAGCTTTCTTT	CASSLNRLHTEAFF
TRBV7-8	NA	TRBJ2-1	TRBD2	TGTGCCAGCAGCCCCGGAGTAGCGGGGGCGGGGGGCAATGAGCAGTTCTTC	CASSPGVAGAGGNEQFF
TRBV5-1	NA	TRBJ1-1	NA	TGCGCCAGCAGCTTGGGGGGACTGAGCACTGAAGCTTTCTTT	CASSLGGLSTEAFF
TRBV12-3/TRBV12-4	few	TRBJ1-5	NA	TGTGCCAGCAGCCTGAACATGGATCAGCCCCAGCATTTT	CASSLNMDQPQHF
TRBV5-6	NA	TRBJ1-4	TRBD1	TGTGCCAGCAGCCCCGACAGGGGGTCGACTAATGAAAAACTGTTTTTT	CASSPDRGSTNEKLFF
TRBV2	NA	TRBJ2-3	NA	TGTGCCAGCAGTGGGGTCGAGGAAGATACGCAGTATTTT	CASSGVEEDTQYF
TRBV5-5	NA	TRBJ2-1	NA	TGTGCCAGCAGCTCCACATATGAGCAGTTCTTC	CASSSTYEQFF
TRBV5-4	once	TRBJ1-1	NA	TGTGCCAGCAGCTTTCAGGACACTGAAGCTTTCTTT	CASSFQDTEAFF
TRBV2	NA	TRBJ2-7	NA	TGTGCCAGCAGCTCACCCGGAAATCTAGAGAGGGGACTCGAGCAGTACTTC	CASSSPGNLERGLEQYF
TRBV6-6	NA	TRBJ2-7	NA	TGTGCCAGCAGTTCCCTCGGGGGCTACGAGCAGTACTTC	CASSSLGGYEQYF
TRBV18	NA	TRBJ1-1	NA	TGTGCCAGCTCACTCTCCGGGACAAAGAACACTGAAGCTTTCTTT	CASSLSGTKNTEAFF
TRBV25-1	NA	TRBJ2-1	NA	TGTGCCAGCAGTGTTTCCAGGGGTAATGAGCAGTTCTTC	CASSVSRGNEQFF
TRBV6-5	once	TRBJ1-6	NA	TGTGCCAGCACGAGGAGACAGTATAATTCACCCCTCCACTTT	CASTRRQYNSPLHF
TRBV28	NA	TRBJ2-1	NA	TGTGCCAGCAGCAATGGGGGCAGGGATGAGCAGTTCTTC	CASSNGGRDEQFF
TRBV27	NA	TRBJ2-7	TRBD1	TGTGCCAGCAGTTTACGGATGGCAGGGGGCATCCCCTACGAGCAGTACTTC	CASSLRMAGGIPYEQYF
TRBV9	NA	TRBJ2-7	NA	TGTGCCAGCAGGGGGGCGTCCAACGAGCAGTACTTC	CASRGASNEQYF
TRBV2	NA	TRBJ1-5	TRBD1	TGTGCCAGCAGGCCCCCGGGACAGGGGTCTGGTCAGCCCCAGCATTTT	CASRPPGQGSGQPQHF
TRBV3-1/TRBV3-2	few	TRBJ1-3	TRBD1	TGTGCCAGCAGCCATTCGACAGGGGTAATAGGTGGAAACACCATATATTTT	CASSHSTGVIGGNTIYF
TRBV3-1/TRBV3-2	NA	TRBJ2-4	NA	TGTGCCAGCAGCCAAGCCTCTAGCCTAGCCAAAAACATTCAGTACTTC	CASSQASSLAKNIQYF
TRBV19	once	TRBJ2-2	NA	TGTGCCAGTAGTTTGATGGGGGCGCAGGACACCGGGGAGCTGTTTTTT	CASSLMGAQDTGELFF
TRBV6-5	NA	TRBJ1-6	TRBD1	TGTGCCAGCAGGGTGGACAGGGGGCTTAATTCACCCCTCCACTTT	CASRVDRGLNSPLHF
TRBV5-1	NA	TRBJ2-6	NA	TGCGCCAGCAGCCCCGGAGGAGGGGCCAACGTCCTGACTTTC	CASSPGGGANVLTF
TRBV5-6	NA	TRBJ2-1	TRBD2	TGTGCCAGCAGCTACTTCGGTGTAGCGGGAGCCCCTAACAATGAGCAGTTCTTC	CASSYFGVAGAPNNEQFF
TRBV5-1	NA	TRBJ2-1	NA	TGCGCCAGCAGCCGCGACCTTGATACGGAGGGTGAGCAGTTCTTC	CASSRDLDTEGEQFF
TRBV11-3	NA	TRBJ1-1	TRBD1	TGTGCCAGCAGCTCCCAGGGGGCGAACACTGAAGCTTTCTTT	CASSSQGANTEAFF
TRBV7-6	NA	TRBJ1-3	TRBD1	TGTGCCAGCAGCTTGACTGACAGGGTACTTGGAAACACCATATATTTT	CASSLTDRVLGNTIYF
TRBV5-1	NA	TRBJ2-1	TRBD1	TGCGCCAGCACACACGCCGGGACAGGGATGAATGAGCAGTTCTTC	CASTHAGTGMNEQFF
TRBV5-1	NA	TRBJ2-3	TRBD2	TGCGCCAGCAAGGCGGGGGGCACAGATACGCAGTATTTT	CASKAGGTDTQYF
TRBV15	few	TRBJ2-7	TRBD1	TGTGCCACCAGCAAGGACAGGGCTACCTATTTTGAGCAGTACTTC	CATSKDRATYFEQYF
TRBV3-1/TRBV3-2	NA	TRBJ2-5	NA	TGTGCCAGCAGCCCTCTCGGAGCGGAAGAGACCCAGTACTTC	CASSPLGAEETQYF
TRBV5-1	NA	TRBJ1-1	NA	TGCGCCAGCAGCTTTCAGGCAGGAGGTACTGAAGCTTTCTTT	CASSFQAGGTEAFF
TRBV12-5	NA	TRBJ2-1	NA	TGTGCTAGTGGTTTGGTGACTTTTGAGCAGTTCTTC	CASGLVTFEQFF
TRBV19	NA	TRBJ1-2	NA	TGTGCCAGTAACTTTCCGGGAGATCCAACTTCTAACTATGGCTACACCTTC	CASNFPGDPTSNYGYTF
TRBV6-6	NA	TRBJ2-7	NA	TGTGCCAGCAGTTACTCGGGAGCCTACGAGCAGTACTTC	CASSYSGAYEQYF
TRBV3-1/TRBV3-2	NA	TRBJ1-2	NA	TGTGCCAGCAGCCAAGGGGGCCTCTATGGCTACACCTTC	CASSQGGLYGYTF
TRBV6-5	NA	TRBJ1-4	TRBD1	TGTGCCAGCAGTTACTCAACAGGGGATGAAAAACTGTTTTTT	CASSYSTGDEKLFF
TRBV27	NA	TRBJ2-7	NA	TGTGCCAGCAGTTTATTTTCGGACAACGAGCAGTACTTC	CASSLFSDNEQYF
TRBV5-1	NA	TRBJ2-1	NA	TGCGCCAGCAGTACTCAGGGGTCCAACAATGAGCAGTTCTTC	CASSTQGSNNEQFF
TRBV19	NA	TRBJ1-1	NA	TGTGCCAGTAGCCTTAATTCGGGGGTAAACACTGAAGCTTTCTTT	CASSLNSGVNTEAFF
TRBV30	once	TRBJ2-1	NA	TGTGCCTGGAGCGCCTCGACGGGTAGCTCCTACAATGAGCAGTTCTTC	CAWSASTGSSYNEQFF
TRBV9	NA	TRBJ2-3	NA	TGTGCCAGCAGTGCTTGGGGGGGGGCCAATACAGATACGCAGTATTTT	CASSAWGGANTDTQYF
TRBV27	few	TRBJ1-6	NA	TGTGCCAGCAGTTACCAGGGGCTAAGATCACCCCTCCACTTT	CASSYQGLRSPLHF
TRBV2	NA	TRBJ1-1	NA	TGTGCCAGCAGTCCCAGGACAGCGCGCCCGAACACTGAAGCTTTCTTT	CASSPRTARPNTEAFF
TRBV10-3	NA	TRBJ2-7	NA	TGTGCCATCAGTGATACAGCATACGAGCAGTACTTC	CAISDTAYEQYF
TRBV28	NA	TRBJ1-1	TRBD1	TGTGCCAGCAGTTACAGGGGCACTGAAGCTTTCTTT	CASSYRGTEAFF
TRBV5-6	NA	TRBJ1-1	NA	TGTGCCAGCAGCTTGGCGGGGGGTGGCACTGAAGCTTTCTTT	CASSLAGGGTEAFF
TRBV7-9	NA	TRBJ2-3	TRBD1	TGTGCCAGCAGCCGGGACAGTAGCACAGATACGCAGTATTTT	CASSRDSSTDTQYF
TRBV3-1/TRBV3-2	NA	TRBJ2-5	NA	TGTGCCAGCAGCCAGAGGACTGCCAGAGAGACCCAGTACTTC	CASSQRTARETQYF
TRBV5-4	NA	TRBJ1-1	TRBD1	TGTGCCAGCAGCCCCGGGACAGGGGGCATGAACACTGAAGCTTTCTTT	CASSPGTGGMNTEAFF
TRBV9	NA	TRBJ1-1	NA	TGTGCCAGCAGCCCTCCGGGGGGCACTGAAGCTTTCTTT	CASSPPGGTEAFF
TRBV4-2	NA	TRBJ1-5	TRBD1	TGTGCCAGCAGCCAAGAAGGAGGACAGGGGTATCAGCCCCAGCATTTT	CASSQEGGQGYQPQHF
TRBV5-1	NA	TRBJ1-2	NA	TGCGCCAGCAGCCTCCTACAGGGAGCTAACTATGGCTACACCTTC	CASSLLQGANYGYTF
TRBV30	NA	TRBJ1-2	NA	TGTGCCTGGAGTGTACAGGTTGGCGGCTACACCTTC	CAWSVQVGGYTF
TRBV6-5	NA	TRBJ1-5	NA	TGTGCCAGCAGGACAGGTAAAAGTCAGCCCCAGCATTTT	CASRTGKSQPQHF